One sample yielded the 30 T cell receptor beta chains listed below, sequenced in a study of CD8 T cells in Susac syndrome. It was with random hexamers that about 0.45 to 1 ug RNA was reverse transcribed. TCRdb re-called the immunoSEQ multiplex PCR reads through MiXCR, storing one row per CDR3 protein. This sample has about 100,000 distinct CDR3 sequences; around 96% occur once, and the top ten carry 0.3%. The sequenced material came from CD8+ T cells from PBMCs. Source of these receptors: a human donor with Susac syndrome.

This clonotype was picked up one time. The V call is TRBV29-1, the J call TRBJ2-1; TRBD2 matches 8 bases. Germline V gene data show CDR1 as SQVTM and CDR2 as ANQGSEA. J gave up 7 bases and V 2 bases, and 7 bases lay outside the gene matches. The CDR3 contains 14 residues. CDR3 DNA: TGCAGCGTTGAACTGGCGGGAGGCCCGAATGAGCAGTTCTTC. This sequence encodes CSVELAGGPNEQFF.

The chain has TRBV9 and TRBJ2-7, with TRBD1 identical over 9 bases. Trimming took 3 bases from V and 2 from J; bases not matched to a gene: 9. The CDR3 loop spans 16 amino acids. From germline, CDR1 is SGDLS and CDR2 YYNGEE. The CDR3 loop reads CASSAGTGNSPYEQYF. CDR3 coding DNA: TGTGCCAGCAGCGCCGGGACAGGGAATTCTCCCTACGAGCAGTACTTC.

The CDR3 loop reads CASRQGLAGYEQYF. As DNA, the CDR3 is TGTGCCAGCAGACAAGGACTAGCGGGGTACGAGCAGTACTTC. The chain couples TRBV13 to TRBJ2-7; 12 bases are shared with TRBD2. The CDR3 contains 14 residues. The germline CDR1 and CDR2 sequences are PRHDT and FYEKMQ (reference sequence). V gave up 6 bases and J gave up 4 bases; unmatched junction bases: 4.

The chain recombines TRBV23-1 with TRBJ1-5; D unresolved. TRBV23-1 is flagged as an ORF with uncertain function. V was trimmed by 9 bases and J by 3 bases, leaving 12 bases between them. The CDR3 sequence is 13 residues long. The DNA for the CDR3 is TGCGCCAGTACATTGGCAATCAATCAGCCCCAGCATTTT. This translates into CASTLAINQPQHF.

This chain joins TRBV13 and TRBJ1-2, with a weak D call TRBD1 (6 bases). Germline V gene sequence: CDR1 PRHDT, CDR2 FYEKMQ (reference sequence). The CDR3 loop spans 16 amino acids. Between the trimmed V and J ends, which lost 0 bases and 6 bases, there was a span of 17 bases. DNA of the CDR3: TGTGCCAGCAGCTTAGGCCTTTACGGGGGGCAGAATGGCTACACCTTC. Its translation: CASSLGLYGGQNGYTF.

The chain carries TRBV20-1 and TRBJ2-6; TRBD1 matches 8 bases. The CDR3 contains 19 residues. CDR1 is DFQATT and CDR2 is SNEGSKA in the germline V gene (reference sequence). Trimming cost V 2 bases and J 2 bases; bases outside gene matches: 14. The CDR3 nucleotides are TGCAGTGCTAGAAGGTTTTTGGACAGGGCGACTACTGGGGCCAACGTCCTGACTTTC. Translation gives CSARRFLDRATTGANVLTF.

This sequence joins TRBV21-1 and TRBJ2-6. TRBV21-1 is a pseudogene segment. The CDR3 consists of 15 residues. CDR3 sequence: CASSKGRSGANVLTF. CDR3 nucleotides: TGTGCCAGCAGCAAAGGAAGGTCTGGGGCCAACGTCCTGACTTTC.

The chain links TRBV18 to TRBJ2-7; D unresolved. The CDR3 is 14 residues long. Germline V CDR1 and CDR2: KGHSH, LQKENI. V gave up 2 bases and J gave up 3 bases, with 11 bases separating them. CDR3 in DNA: TGTGCCAGCTCACCATCGGTCACTAACTACGAGCAGTACTTC. This encodes CASSPSVTNYEQYF.

This sequence joins TRBV5-4 and TRBJ1-2; 9 bases agree with TRBD1. CDR1 SGHNT and CDR2 YYREEE come from the germline V gene (reference sequence). The CDR3 has 14 amino acids. Unmatched junction bases numbered 4, after V lost 4 bases and J lost 3 bases. The CDR3 sequence: CASSRRDRDYGYTF. CDR3 in DNA: TGTGCCAGCAGCCGCAGGGACAGGGACTATGGCTACACCTTC. Together with reference TRBV5-4 and TRBJ1-2, the CDR3 gives the full variable domain: ETGVTQSPTHLIKTRGQQVTLRCSSQSGHNTVSWYQQALGQGPQFIFQYYREEENGRGNFPPRFSGLQFPNYSSELNVNALELDDSALYLCASSRRDRDYGYTFGSGTRLTVV.

The chain links TRBV29-1 to TRBJ2-3; 10 nucleotides agree with TRBD2. The CDR3 extends over 16 amino acids. V gave up 1 base and J gave up 3 bases; unmatched junction bases: 7. CDR1 is SQVTM, CDR2 ANQGSEA, per germline. The CDR3 here is CSVEGKASGSTDTQYF. CDR3 nucleotide sequence: TGCAGCGTTGAAGGCAAAGCTAGCGGGAGTACAGATACGCAGTATTTT.

The genes are TRBV10-3 and TRBJ2-3; weak D call: TRBD1 (7 bases). From germline, CDR1 is ENHRY and CDR2 SYGVKD. With 5 bases removed from V and 0 bases from J, the gap between germline ends came to 12 bases. This CDR3 has 15 residues. This CDR3 is CAISSGGTSTDTQYF. In DNA, the CDR3 is TGTGCCATCAGTTCAGGGGGGACGAGCACAGATACGCAGTATTTT.

V usage is TRBV20-1 and J usage is TRBJ2-3, with 11 nucleotides matching TRBD2. There are 17 residues in the CDR3. Germline V gene lookup returns CDR1 DFQATT and CDR2 SNEGSKA (reference sequence). V dropped 2 bases and J dropped 8; count of bases not matched to a gene: 15. The CDR3 nucleotides are TGCAGTGCTAGATCCCTGACTAGCGGGGATTGGTTGGGTACGCAGTATTTT. Amino acid sequence: CSARSLTSGDWLGTQYF.

The chain links TRBV7-9 to TRBJ2-5, with 7 bases fitting TRBD1. The CDR3 is 14 amino acids. Germline V gene data show CDR1 as SEHNR and CDR2 as FQNEAQ (reference sequence). V was clipped by 2 bases and J by 5 bases; unmatched bases: 5. The DNA of the CDR3 is TGTGCCAGCAGCTTACTAACAGGGGAGGAGACCCAGTACTTC. Translating it yields CASSLLTGEETQYF.

The chain has TRBV20-1 and TRBJ1-5; possibly TRBD1 for D (5 bases). The CDR3 extends over 13 amino acids. With 6 bases removed from V and 8 bases from J, the gap between germline ends came to 17 bases. Germline CDR1 reads DFQATT; CDR2 reads SNEGSKA (reference sequence). Here the CDR3 reads CSAQLLQGEPQHF. The DNA for the CDR3 is TGCAGTGCGCAGTTATTGCAGGGAGAGCCCCAGCATTTT.

V usage is TRBV15 and J usage is TRBJ2-5; D call uncertain. Germline V CDR1 and CDR2: LNHNV, YYDKDF (reference sequence). V lost 1 base to trimming and J lost 1 base, with 7 bases between them. The CDR3 is made up of 14 amino acids. The CDR3 DNA follows: TGTGCCACCAGCAGAGTTTACCCCCAAGAGACCCAGTACTTC. Translation: CATSRVYPQETQYF.

CDR3 coding DNA: TGCAGCGTAGGTGTCTCTCTGGGATACATTCAGTACTTC. Its protein is CSVGVSLGYIQYF. J is TRBJ2-4 and V is TRBV29-1; no firm D call. V lost 6 bases, J lost 8 bases, and 17 bases lay in between. This CDR3 region has 13 residues. In germline, CDR1 is SQVTM, CDR2 ANQGSEA.

The chain joins TRBV19 to TRBJ1-5; D is ambiguous. Between the trimmed V and J ends, which lost 7 bases and 5 bases, there was a span of 15 bases. Germline V gene sequence: CDR1 LNHDA, CDR2 SQIVND (reference sequence). The CDR3 loop spans 14 amino acids. CDR3 in amino acids: CASMSLLGDQPQHF. The CDR3 DNA is TGTGCCAGTATGAGCCTCTTGGGCGATCAGCCCCAGCATTTT.

This sequence joins TRBV27 and TRBJ1-5; unclear D gene. CDR1 and CDR2 (germline): MNHEY, SMNVEV (reference sequence). This CDR3 region has 13 residues. V was pared by 4 bases and J by 1 base, with 5 bases between. The CDR3 sequence is CASSWYSNQPQHF. In DNA form, the CDR3 reads TGTGCCAGCAGTTGGTACAGCAATCAGCCCCAGCATTTT.

J is TRBJ1-2 and V is TRBV9; weak D call: TRBD1 (5 bases). This CDR3 comprises 12 residues. V lost 4 bases and J lost 7, with 11 bases in between. Germline lookup yields CDR1 SGDLS and CDR2 YYNGEE. The chain's CDR3 is CASSPGTRGYTF. In DNA form, the CDR3 reads TGTGCCAGCAGCCCCGGGACTCGTGGCTACACCTTC. The entire variable domain, with the rest obtained from reference TRBV9 and TRBJ1-2, is as follows: DSGVTQTPKHLITATGQRVTLRCSPRSGDLSVYWYQQSLDQGLQFLIQYYNGEERAKGNILERFSAQQFPDLHSELNLSSLELGDSALYFCASSPGTRGYTFGSGTRLTVV.

The V and J genes are TRBV20-1 and TRBJ2-7; no reliable D call. This CDR3 spans 14 amino acids. The germline V and J ends were trimmed by 6 bases and 6 bases, with 21 bases remaining between them. Germline V gives CDR1 DFQATT, CDR2 SNEGSKA (reference sequence). The CDR3 DNA sequence: TGCAGTGCCCCCCAGGCACTGAACCTTGCCGAGCAGTACTTC. Its translation: CSAPQALNLAEQYF.

V usage is TRBV12-3 or TRBV12-4 and J usage is TRBJ1-1, with D unclear. Trimming left V 7 bases short and J 1 base short, with 10 bases between. The CDR3 runs to 13 residues. The CDR3 reads CASTSGPNTEAFF. Written as DNA, the CDR3 is TGTGCCAGCACCTCAGGCCCGAACACTGAAGCTTTCTTT.

The genes are TRBV28 and TRBJ1-2; possibly TRBD1 for D (6 bases). Trimming pared 8 bases from V and 6 bases from J, leaving 13 bases between. This CDR3 has 12 amino acids. Germline loops: CDR1 MDHEN, CDR2 SYDVKM. CDR3 protein: CASGNRADGYTF. The DNA for the CDR3 is TGTGCCAGCGGGAACAGGGCGGATGGCTACACCTTC.

CDR3 in DNA: TGTGCCAGCACCCTAGTTAGCGGGCGGAGAAATGAGCAGTTCTTC. It encodes CASTLVSGRRNEQFF. The V gene is TRBV11-2, the J gene TRBJ2-1; 7 bases map to TRBD2. Germline V lookup: CDR1 SGHAT, CDR2 FQNNGV. Losses at the gene ends were 7 bases for V and 7 bases for J; bases not matched to a gene: 13. CDR3 length: 15 amino acids.

This chain joins TRBV9 and TRBJ1-2, with D perhaps TRBD1 (5 bases). The CDR3 is 15 residues long. Germline V gene lookup returns CDR1 SGDLS and CDR2 YYNGEE. The V and J ends lost 0 bases and 4 bases respectively, with 13 bases between them. CDR3 coding DNA: TGTGCCAGCAGCGTAGACCGACAGTACGGCTATGGCTACACCTTC. The encoded protein is CASSVDRQYGYGYTF.

The chain links TRBV29-1 to TRBJ2-3; D is uncertain. Trimming removed 7 bases at V and 6 bases at J, with 17 bases between. Germline V gene sequence: CDR1 SQVTM, CDR2 ANQGSEA. The CDR3 spans 13 residues. The CDR3 sequence is CSGLPSRWDTQYF. The DNA of the CDR3 is TGCAGCGGGCTCCCCTCTAGGTGGGATACGCAGTATTTT.

This clonotype was observed a single time. CDR3 residues: CASSLRSEQFF. In DNA, the CDR3 is TGTGCCAGCAGCCTCCGGTCAGAGCAGTTCTTC. The J gene is TRBJ2-1, the V gene TRBV6-2 or TRBV6-3, with unresolved D. V was trimmed by 6 bases and J by 10 bases, leaving 10 bases between them. The V gene's germline CDR1 is MNHEY and CDR2 SVGEGT. This CDR3 has 11 residues.

The rearrangement uses TRBV4-1 and TRBJ1-1, with D hard to call. The CDR3 sequence is 12 residues long. Trimming took 6 bases from V and 4 from J, leaving 9 bases between them. Per germline, CDR1 MGHRA and CDR2 YSYEKL. CDR3 in DNA: TGCGCCAGCAGTGGCAGTTTCACTGAAGCTTTCTTT. Translating it yields CASSGSFTEAFF.

This chain joins TRBV2 and TRBJ2-7; D is undetermined. The CDR3 sequence is 10 residues long. Trimming left V 6 bases short and J 3 bases short, with 3 bases between. Germline CDR1 reads SNHLY; CDR2 reads FYNNEI. CDR3 residues: CASRIYEQYF. The CDR3 nucleotides read TGTGCCAGCAGAATCTACGAGCAGTACTTC.

This clonotype was recorded only once. The chain has TRBV29-1 and TRBJ2-5, with 10 bases fitting TRBD2. The ends lost 4 bases at V and 4 bases at J; junction bases unmatched: 12. Germline loops: CDR1 SQVTM, CDR2 ANQGSEA. The CDR3 is 16 amino acids. CDR3: CSVGSGRGGGGETQYF. CDR3 DNA: TGCAGCGTTGGGAGCGGGAGGGGAGGAGGAGGAGAGACCCAGTACTTC.

The chain carries TRBV12-3 or TRBV12-4 and TRBJ2-7; possible D gene TRBD2, 5 bases. The germline V and J ends were trimmed by 6 bases and 5 bases, with 14 bases remaining between them. The CDR3 sequence is 13 residues long. CDR3 DNA sequence: TGTGCCAGCAGCCACGTTTACGGGAACGAGCAGTACTTC. It codes for CASSHVYGNEQYF.